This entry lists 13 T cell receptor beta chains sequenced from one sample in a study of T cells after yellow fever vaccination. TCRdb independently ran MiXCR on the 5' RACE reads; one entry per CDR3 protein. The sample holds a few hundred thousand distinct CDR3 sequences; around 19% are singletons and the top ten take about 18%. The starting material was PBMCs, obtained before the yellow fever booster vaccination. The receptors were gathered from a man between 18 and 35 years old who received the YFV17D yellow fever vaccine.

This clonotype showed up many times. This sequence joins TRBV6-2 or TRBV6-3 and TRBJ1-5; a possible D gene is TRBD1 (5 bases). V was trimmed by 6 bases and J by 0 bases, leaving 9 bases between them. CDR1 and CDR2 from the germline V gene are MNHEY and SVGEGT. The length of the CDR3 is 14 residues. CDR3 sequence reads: CASRAGASNQPQHF. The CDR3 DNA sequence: TGTGCCAGCAGAGCCGGGGCTAGCAATCAGCCCCAGCATTTT.

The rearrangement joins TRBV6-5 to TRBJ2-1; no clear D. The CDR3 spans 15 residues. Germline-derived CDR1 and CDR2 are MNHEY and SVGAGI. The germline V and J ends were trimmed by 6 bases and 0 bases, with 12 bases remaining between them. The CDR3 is CASRTSRSSYNEQFF. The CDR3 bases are TGTGCCAGCAGGACCTCTAGGAGCTCCTACAATGAGCAGTTCTTC.

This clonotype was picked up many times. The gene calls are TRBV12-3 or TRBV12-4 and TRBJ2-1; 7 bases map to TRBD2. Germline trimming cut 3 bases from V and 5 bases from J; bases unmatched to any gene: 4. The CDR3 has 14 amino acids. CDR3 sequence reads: CASSFVGGNNEQFF. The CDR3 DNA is TGTGCCAGCAGTTTCGTCGGGGGGAACAATGAGCAGTTCTTC.

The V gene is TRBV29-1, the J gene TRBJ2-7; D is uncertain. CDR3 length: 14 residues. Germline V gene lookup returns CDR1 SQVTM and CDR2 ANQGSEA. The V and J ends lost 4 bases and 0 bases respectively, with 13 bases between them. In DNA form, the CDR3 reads TGCAGCGTTGGGGGTCAGAGGAGCTCCTACGAGCAGTACTTC. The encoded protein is CSVGGQRSSYEQYF.

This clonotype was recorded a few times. The CDR3 is CASSESGLNQPQHF. The CDR3 DNA follows: TGTGCCAGCAGTGAGTCAGGCCTCAATCAGCCCCAGCATTTT. V usage is TRBV6-2 or TRBV6-3 and J usage is TRBJ1-5, with D hard to call. Germline assignment: CDR1 MNHEY and CDR2 SVGEGT. Trimming removed 5 bases from V and 3 bases from J, with 11 bases in between. This CDR3 region has 14 residues.

CDR3 region: CASSLLSTNEKLFF. In DNA, the CDR3 is TGTGCCAGCAGCTTACTCTCCACTAATGAAAAACTGTTTTTT. The V gene is TRBV7-2, the J gene TRBJ1-4; D not certain. CDR3 length: 14 residues. V dropped 2 bases and J dropped 2 bases, with 6 bases sitting between them. Germline V CDR1 and CDR2: SGHTA, FQGNSA.

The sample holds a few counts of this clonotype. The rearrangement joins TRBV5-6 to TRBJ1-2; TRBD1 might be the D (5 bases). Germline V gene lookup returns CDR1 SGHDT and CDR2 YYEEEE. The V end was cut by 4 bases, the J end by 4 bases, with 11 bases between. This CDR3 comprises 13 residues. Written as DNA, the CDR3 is TGTGCCAGCAGCGTGGACACGGGCTATGGCTACACCTTC. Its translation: CASSVDTGYGYTF.

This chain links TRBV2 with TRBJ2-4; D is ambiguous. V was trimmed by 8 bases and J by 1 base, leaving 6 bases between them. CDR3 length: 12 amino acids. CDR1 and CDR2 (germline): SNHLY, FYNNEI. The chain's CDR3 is CASVVAKNIQYF. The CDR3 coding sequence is TGTGCCAGCGTCGTGGCCAAAAACATTCAGTACTTC.

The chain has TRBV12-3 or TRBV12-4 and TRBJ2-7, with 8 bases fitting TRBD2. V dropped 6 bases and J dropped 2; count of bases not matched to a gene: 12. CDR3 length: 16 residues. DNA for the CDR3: TGTGCCAGCAGAGAAACGGGAGGGGGGGTGGCCTACGAGCAGTACTTC. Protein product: CASRETGGGVAYEQYF.

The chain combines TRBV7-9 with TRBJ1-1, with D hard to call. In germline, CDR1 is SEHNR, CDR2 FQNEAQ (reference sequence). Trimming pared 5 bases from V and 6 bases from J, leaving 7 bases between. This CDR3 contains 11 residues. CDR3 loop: CASSHAPEAFF. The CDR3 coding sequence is TGTGCCAGCAGCCACGCCCCTGAAGCTTTCTTT.

CDR3 coding DNA: TGTGCCAGCAGCCGACAGGGACCCCAGCCCCAGCATTTT. This gives the protein CASSRQGPQPQHF. V usage is TRBV6-2 or TRBV6-3 and J usage is TRBJ1-5, with TRBD1 identical over 7 bases. CDR3 length: 13 amino acids. V gave up 6 bases and J gave up 7 bases; unmatched junction bases: 6. Germline-derived CDR1 and CDR2 are MNHEY and SVGEGT.

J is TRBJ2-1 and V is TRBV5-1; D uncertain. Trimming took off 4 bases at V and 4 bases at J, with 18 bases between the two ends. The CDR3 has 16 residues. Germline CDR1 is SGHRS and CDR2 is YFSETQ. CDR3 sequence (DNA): TGCGCCAGCAGCATGGCAGACTCCAGCCTTTACAATGAGCAGTTCTTC. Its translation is CASSMADSSLYNEQFF.

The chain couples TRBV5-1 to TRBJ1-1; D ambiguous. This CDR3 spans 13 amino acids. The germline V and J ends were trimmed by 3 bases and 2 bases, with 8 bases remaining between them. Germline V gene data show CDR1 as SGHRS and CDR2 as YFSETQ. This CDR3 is CASSSLENTEAFF. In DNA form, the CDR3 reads TGCGCCAGCAGCTCCTTGGAAAACACTGAAGCTTTCTTT.